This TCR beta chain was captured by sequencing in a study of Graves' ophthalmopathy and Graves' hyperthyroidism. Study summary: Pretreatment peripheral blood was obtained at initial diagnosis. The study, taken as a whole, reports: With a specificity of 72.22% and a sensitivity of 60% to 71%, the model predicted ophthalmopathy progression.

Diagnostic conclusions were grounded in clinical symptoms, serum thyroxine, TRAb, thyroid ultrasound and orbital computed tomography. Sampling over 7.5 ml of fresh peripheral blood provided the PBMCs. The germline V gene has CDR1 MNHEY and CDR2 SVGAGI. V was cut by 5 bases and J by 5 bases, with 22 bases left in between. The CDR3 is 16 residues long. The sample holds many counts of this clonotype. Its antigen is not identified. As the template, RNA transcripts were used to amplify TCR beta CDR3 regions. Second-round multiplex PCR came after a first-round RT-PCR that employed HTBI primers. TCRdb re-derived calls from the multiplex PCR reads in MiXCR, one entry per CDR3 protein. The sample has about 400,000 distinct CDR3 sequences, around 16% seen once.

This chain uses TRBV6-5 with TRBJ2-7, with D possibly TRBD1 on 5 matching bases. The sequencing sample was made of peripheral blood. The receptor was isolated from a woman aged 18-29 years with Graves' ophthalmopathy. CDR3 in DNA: TGTGCCAGCAGTGTACACAGGTCCCCCCTCCTTGACGAGCAGTACTTC. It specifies CASSVHRSPLLDEQYF.